This entry lists 13 T cell receptor beta chains sequenced from one sample in a study of OX40 agonist ivuxolimab in advanced cancers. Here immunoSEQ multiplex PCR was the method, and the copy in TCRdb shows in-frame clones only, minus some. The sample has about 53,000 clones, almost 85% seen once. Sequenced material: CD4+ or CD8+ T cells sorted from blood, taken in a trial of the OX40 agonist ivuxolimab. The source of these receptors is an adult with an advanced solid tumor such as melanoma, head and neck, liver or kidney cancer.

The genes are TRBV29-1 and TRBJ1-1; D gene ambiguous. The CDR3 runs 13 residues. V dropped 1 base and J dropped 4 bases, with 10 bases sitting between them. CDR1 and CDR2 (germline): SQVTM, ANQGSEA. The CDR3 sequence is CSVEAREGTEAFF. The CDR3 DNA is TGCAGCGTTGAAGCCCGGGAGGGCACTGAAGCTTTCTTT.

This rearrangement joins TRBV7-2 to TRBJ2-5, with D possibly matching TRBD2 (6 bases). CDR1 SGHTA and CDR2 FQGNSA come from the germline V gene. Between the trimmed V and J ends, which lost 5 bases and 9 bases, there was a span of 19 bases. CDR3 size: 14 residues. CDR3 loop: CASSAGTSDWAQYF. CDR3 nucleotide sequence: TGTGCCAGCAGCGCCGGGACTTCAGATTGGGCCCAGTACTTC.

The V gene is TRBV28, the J gene TRBJ2-1; 11 bases agree with TRBD2. The J segment lost 5 bases and the V segment lost 6 bases, leaving 12 bases of the junction unmatched. Germline V lookup: CDR1 MDHEN, CDR2 SYDVKM. There are 17 residues in the CDR3. This chain's CDR3 is CASRANQGLAAHNEQFF. The CDR3 region has the DNA TGTGCCAGCAGAGCCAACCAGGGACTAGCGGCTCACAATGAGCAGTTCTTC.

The chain combines TRBV9 with TRBJ1-2; no clear D. Germline V CDR1 and CDR2: SGDLS, YYNGEE. Between the trimmed V and J ends, which lost 4 bases and 0 bases, there was a span of 22 bases. The CDR3 has 18 residues. This CDR3 reads CASSHAARLGRTNYGYTF. DNA of the CDR3: TGTGCCAGCAGCCACGCCGCCCGACTCGGGCGGACTAACTATGGCTACACCTTC.

The chain uses TRBV6-5 and TRBJ2-1, with 9 positions matching TRBD2. Unmatched junction bases numbered 6, after V lost 6 bases and J lost 6 bases. In germline, CDR1 is MNHEY, CDR2 SVGAGI. This CDR3 has 14 amino acids. The CDR3 nucleotides read TGTGCCAGCAGATTAGCGGGAGCTGCCAATGAGCAGTTCTTC. This sequence encodes CASRLAGAANEQFF.

The chain carries TRBV6-4 and TRBJ2-1; D is perhaps TRBD2 (6 bases). The CDR3 runs 14 residues. The V and J ends lost 8 bases and 5 bases respectively, with 16 bases between them. CDR1 is MRHNA and CDR2 is SNTAGT in the germline V gene. The CDR3 protein is CASQRDLMNNEQFF. The CDR3 DNA is TGTGCCAGCCAACGGGACTTAATGAACAATGAGCAGTTCTTC.

The CDR3 DNA follows: TGTGCCAGTAGTTCCACCGGGACAGGGACATATGGCTACACCTTC. Its translation is CASSSTGTGTYGYTF. This chain links TRBV19 with TRBJ1-2; 9 positions match TRBD1. Trimming took 5 bases from V and 5 from J; bases not matched to a gene: 9. Germline lookup yields CDR1 LNHDA and CDR2 SQIVND (reference sequence). This CDR3 region has 15 residues. The entire variable domain, with the rest obtained from reference TRBV19 and TRBJ1-2, is as follows: DGGITQSPKYLFRKEGQNVTLSCEQNLNHDAMYWYRQDPGQGLRLIYYSQIVNDFQKGDIAEGYSVSREKKESFPLTVTSAQKNPTAFYLCASSSTGTGTYGYTFGSGTRLTVV.

This clone came up once. The chain recombines TRBV11-3 with TRBJ2-5; 11 bases line up with TRBD1. The CDR3 extends over 16 amino acids. J lost 4 bases, V lost 1 base, and 5 bases had no gene match. Germline assignment: CDR1 SGHNT and CDR2 YENEEA. CDR3 nucleotides: TGTGCCAGCAGCTTAGGGGGACAGGGGGATCGAGAGACCCAGTACTTC. As protein: CASSLGGQGDRETQYF.

This clone turned up a few times. The J gene is TRBJ2-7, the V gene TRBV6-1; TRBD1 aligns across 9 bases. CDR3 length equals 13 residues. V dropped 6 bases and J dropped 4; count of bases not matched to a gene: 4. The germline V gene encodes CDR1 MNHNS and CDR2 SASEGT. The CDR3 is CASRDRGGYEQYF. The CDR3 DNA is TGTGCCAGCAGGGACAGGGGAGGGTACGAGCAGTACTTC.

The chain links TRBV6-5 to TRBJ1-5, with D maybe TRBD1 (6 bases). Germline V gene data show CDR1 as MNHEY and CDR2 as SVGAGI. The CDR3 has 15 residues. Trimming stripped 6 bases from V and 4 bases from J, with 16 bases between. DNA of the CDR3: TGTGCCAGCAGCCCGCCGGACAGACTAAATCAGCCCCAGCATTTT. Encoded protein: CASSPPDRLNQPQHF.

This clone showed up just a few times. J is TRBJ1-4 and V is TRBV19, with D tentatively TRBD1 (5 bases). CDR1 and CDR2 (germline): LNHDA, SQIVND (reference sequence). The CDR3 totals 15 residues. Trimming stripped 3 bases from V and 5 bases from J, with 13 bases between. The CDR3 nucleotides read TGTGCCAGTAGTATCTTGCGGCGGGGGAATGAAAAACTGTTTTTT. Translation gives CASSILRRGNEKLFF.

The genes are TRBV5-4 and TRBJ2-7; TRBD1 agrees at 8 bases. The CDR3 totals 13 residues. V lost 9 bases, J lost 4 bases, and 9 bases stayed unmatched. Germline V gene lookup returns CDR1 SGHNT and CDR2 YYREEE (reference sequence). CDR3 coding DNA: TGTGCCACTCGACAGACAGGGGTTTACGAGCAGTACTTC. It encodes CATRQTGVYEQYF.

This chain links TRBV19 with TRBJ2-5; 8 nucleotides align to TRBD1. The J call may be wrong; the DNA end is better matched by TRBJ2-7. The CDR3 totals 15 residues. The germline V gene has CDR1 LNHDA and CDR2 SQIVND (reference sequence). CDR3 sequence (DNA): TGTGCCAGTCGCCGCCCGGGACAGGCCAGCAACGAGCAGTACTTC. It yields the protein CASRRPGQASNEQYF.